A single sample is the source of the 27 T cell receptor beta chains below, sequenced in a study of Graves' ophthalmopathy and Graves' hyperthyroidism. For repertoire sequencing, the TCR beta CDR3 regions were amplified from RNA transcripts. The first round was an RT-PCR with HTBI primers, and the second round was a multiplex PCR. One entry per CDR3 protein results from TCRdb running MiXCR on the multiplex PCR reads. The sample shows hundreds of thousands of distinct CDR3 sequences, 22% of them seen only once. Source material: peripheral blood. The receptors originated from a woman aged 18-29 years with stable Graves' hyperthyroidism. Some clones in this sample may be carry-over from other donors' samples.

This clonotype was recorded at least ten times. CDR3 sequence: CASSDRAYAEQYF. The CDR3 DNA reads TGTGCCAGCTCGGACAGGGCTTACGCCGAGCAGTACTTC. The V call is TRBV7-9, the J call TRBJ2-7; TRBD1 aligns across 8 bases. The CDR3 runs 13 residues. The V and J ends lost 8 bases and 6 bases, in that order; junction bases with no gene match: 9. The germline V gene encodes CDR1 SEHNR and CDR2 FQNEAQ (reference sequence).

V and J are TRBV24-1 and TRBJ2-5; 10 bases match TRBD2. V lost 2 bases to trimming and J lost 4 bases; unmatched junction nucleotides: 6. Germline lookup yields CDR1 KGHDR and CDR2 SFDVKD. The CDR3 is 16 residues long. CDR3 protein: CATSDSLAGSLETQYF. The DNA of the CDR3 is TGTGCCACCAGTGATTCACTAGCGGGAAGTCTAGAGACCCAGTACTTC.

In its sample, this clonotype was seen many times. The chain has TRBV28 and TRBJ2-7; no definite D call. The V end lost 5 bases, the J end lost 3 bases, and 11 bases lay between the germline ends. There are 13 residues in the CDR3. Germline V gene data show CDR1 as MDHEN and CDR2 as SYDVKM. This CDR3 reads CASSEDTFYEQYF. In nucleotides, the CDR3 is TGTGCCAGCAGTGAAGACACGTTCTACGAGCAGTACTTC.

DNA for the CDR3: TGTGCCAGCAGTCCATACAGCGGGAGTTACGAGCAGTACTTC. Amino acid sequence: CASSPYSGSYEQYF. The V gene is TRBV6-1, the J gene TRBJ2-7, with TRBD2 matching 8 bases. Trimming took 5 bases from V and 4 from J; bases not matched to a gene: 7. Germline loops: CDR1 MNHNS, CDR2 SASEGT. The CDR3 loop spans 14 amino acids.

This clonotype was counted ten times or more. The chain employs TRBV20-1 and TRBJ1-6, with D perhaps TRBD1 (6 bases). This CDR3 has 14 amino acids. Trimming removed 0 bases from V and 14 bases from J, with 17 bases in between. CDR1 is DFQATT and CDR2 is SNEGSKA in the germline V gene (reference sequence). CDR3 coding DNA: TGCAGTGCTAGAGAGGGACACCTCCGGCCGGCCCTCCACTTT. It translates to CSAREGHLRPALHF.

This clonotype appeared a few times. V and J are TRBV6-1 and TRBJ1-1; perhaps TRBD1 as D (6 bases). The CDR3 runs to 13 residues. Looked up from germline, CDR1 is MNHNS and CDR2 is SASEGT. The germline V and J ends were trimmed by 5 bases and 5 bases, with 12 bases remaining between them. The CDR3, as DNA: TGTGCCAGCAGTACACAGGGAGATACTGAAGCTTTCTTT. It specifies CASSTQGDTEAFF.

This clonotype came up many times. The chain joins TRBV6-1 to TRBJ1-2, with D unresolved. V lost 7 bases, J lost 4 bases, and 10 bases lay in between. The CDR3 has 12 residues. Germline CDR1 and CDR2: MNHNS and SASEGT. CDR3: CASMGISYGYTF. Here the CDR3 DNA reads TGTGCCAGCATGGGGATAAGCTATGGCTACACCTTC.

This clonotype was counted many times. The rearrangement uses TRBV2 and TRBJ1-1; D is unresolved. The CDR3 totals 13 residues. Germline assignment: CDR1 SNHLY and CDR2 FYNNEI. Trimming pared 4 bases from V and 1 base from J, leaving 7 bases between. CDR3 in amino acids: CASSGGTNTEAFF. The CDR3 DNA reads TGTGCCAGCAGTGGCGGTACGAACACTGAAGCTTTCTTT.

This clonotype was detected ten times or more. The rearrangement uses TRBV20-1 and TRBJ1-1; the match to TRBD1 covers 9 bases. The CDR3 runs to 14 residues. Germline-derived CDR1 and CDR2 are DFQATT and SNEGSKA (reference sequence). Trimming cost V 4 bases and J 4 bases; bases outside gene matches: 7. The CDR3 spells CSAISGTGSTEAFF. In DNA form, the CDR3 reads TGCAGTGCTATATCCGGGACAGGGTCCACTGAAGCTTTCTTT.

This clonotype was recorded at least ten times. The rearrangement uses TRBV27 and TRBJ2-7; D uncertain. Trimming shortened V by 5 bases and J by 3 bases, and 14 bases separated the two germline ends. From germline, CDR1 is MNHEY and CDR2 SMNVEV (reference sequence). This CDR3 spans 14 amino acids. CDR3 sequence (DNA): TGTGCCAGCAGTCTTAGGCTCGAGAGCTACGAGCAGTACTTC. This encodes CASSLRLESYEQYF.

The chain recombines TRBV20-1 with TRBJ1-1, with TRBD1 as a possible D gene (5 bases). Germline V gene data show CDR1 as DFQATT and CDR2 as SNEGSKA (reference sequence). The CDR3 runs 15 residues. Trimming pared 5 bases from V and 0 bases from J, leaving 16 bases between. The DNA of the CDR3 is TGCAGTGCTCATAATGCCCGGGGGATGAACACTGAAGCTTTCTTT. Its protein product is CSAHNARGMNTEAFF.

This clonotype was seen a few times. An end of the junction does not agree with germline; a read error may underlie this. The rearrangement links TRBV19 to TRBJ1-6; TRBD1 matches 11 bases. The CDR3 is made up of 15 amino acids. CDR1 LNHDA and CDR2 SQIVND come from the germline V gene (reference sequence). The CDR3 here is CASSTGQGANSHLHF. The DNA for the CDR3 is TGTGCCAGTAGTACTGGACAGGGGGCGAATTCACACCTCCACTTT.

V usage is TRBV12-3 or TRBV12-4 and J usage is TRBJ2-2, with D possibly being TRBD1 (6 bases). The ends were cut back, 6 bases at V and 7 bases at J, with 21 bases in the middle. CDR3 length: 16 amino acids. CDR3 DNA sequence: TGTGCCAGCAGACGATCATGGGACACCTTGTTCGGGGAGCTGTTTTTT. It is translated as CASRRSWDTLFGELFF.

This clonotype was counted many times. The chain couples TRBV6-2 or TRBV6-3 to TRBJ2-5; TRBD2 matches 12 bases. With 6 bases clipped from V and 3 bases from J, the junction kept 8 bases outside the gene matches. Germline assignment: CDR1 MNHEY and CDR2 SVGEGT. The CDR3 has 16 residues. CDR3 loop: CASSQRLAGVEETQYF. The CDR3 coding sequence is TGTGCCAGCAGCCAGCGACTAGCGGGAGTCGAAGAGACCCAGTACTTC.

The J gene is TRBJ1-1, the V gene TRBV12-3 or TRBV12-4; possible D gene TRBD1, 5 bases. Between the trimmed V and J ends, which lost 5 bases and 4 bases, there was a span of 14 bases. There are 14 residues in the CDR3. CDR3 DNA: TGTGCCAGCAGTCAGGGTGCGAGCGGCACTGAAGCTTTCTTT. Its protein product is CASSQGASGTEAFF.

This clonotype has ten or more counts. The chain employs TRBV4-1 and TRBJ1-6; D is perhaps TRBD1 (6 bases). This CDR3 comprises 18 residues. CDR1 and CDR2 from the germline V gene are MGHRA and YSYEKL. Trimming left V 7 bases short and J 0 bases short, with 19 bases between. CDR3 DNA: TGCGCCAGCAAACCGCTCGGACAGCGAAGCTCCTATAATTCACCCCTCCACTTT. Translating gives CASKPLGQRSSYNSPLHF.

This clonotype came up many times. The chain has TRBV6-2 or TRBV6-3 and TRBJ1-2; a weak D match, TRBD1 (5 bases). This CDR3 contains 20 residues. V gave up 4 bases and J gave up 4 bases, with 31 bases separating them. Germline V gives CDR1 MNHEY, CDR2 SVGEGT. DNA for the CDR3: TGTGCCAGCAGTTCCCCCCGTTTAGGTATCGGGGGTAGTTTGAGCTATGGCTACACCTTC. Translating it yields CASSSPRLGIGGSLSYGYTF.

This clonotype was counted ten times or more. The chain is built from TRBV20-1 and TRBJ2-3; 7 bases are a match to TRBD2. The CDR3 is made up of 16 amino acids. Losses at the gene ends were 5 bases for V and 0 bases for J; bases not matched to a gene: 11. Looked up from germline, CDR1 is DFQATT and CDR2 is SNEGSKA (reference sequence). The CDR3 here is CSAHGGIRTSTDTQYF. The CDR3 coding sequence is TGCAGTGCTCACGGGGGGATACGAACTAGCACAGATACGCAGTATTTT.

In its sample, this clonotype was seen many times. The chain is built from TRBV16 and TRBJ1-2, with TRBD1 matching 10 bases. In germline, CDR1 is KGHSY, CDR2 FQNENV. Trimming at V came to 2 bases and at J to 6 bases, leaving 12 bases not matched to a gene. CDR3 size: 17 residues. The CDR3 loop reads CASSQTALGQGFNGYTF. The CDR3 DNA is TGTGCCAGCAGCCAAACCGCCTTGGGACAGGGGTTCAATGGCTACACCTTC.

The chain joins TRBV10-3 to TRBJ2-7; D tentatively fits TRBD1 or TRBD2 (5 bases each). V lost 3 bases, J lost 3 bases, and 21 bases lay in between. Germline loops: CDR1 ENHRY, CDR2 SYGVKD. The CDR3 consists of 17 residues. The CDR3 DNA is TGTGCCATCAGTGATAGGGACGGTTGGCTGGAAAACTACGAGCAGTACTTC. It yields the protein CAISDRDGWLENYEQYF.

The table lists this clonotype with many counts. This rearrangement joins TRBV20-1 to TRBJ2-2; D gene unclear. Germline CDR1 DFQATT, CDR2 SNEGSKA (reference sequence). The V end lost 0 bases, the J end lost 12 bases, and 20 bases lay between the germline ends. This CDR3 contains 15 residues. CDR3 protein: CSARDQFGGHSKLFF. The CDR3 DNA reads TGCAGTGCTAGAGATCAATTCGGTGGGCACTCGAAGCTGTTTTTT.

This clonotype has at least ten counts. The V call is TRBV10-3, the J call TRBJ1-1; a possible D gene is TRBD1 (5 bases). V lost 3 bases and J 3 bases, leaving 11 bases between the germline ends. The V gene's germline CDR1 is ENHRY and CDR2 SYGVKD. CDR3 size: 14 residues. CDR3 DNA sequence: TGTGCCATCAGTGATTGGGACGGGGACACTGAAGCTTTCTTT. Protein: CAISDWDGDTEAFF.

The V and J genes are TRBV20-1 and TRBJ1-1; TRBD1 might be the D (6 bases). Germline V gene lookup returns CDR1 DFQATT and CDR2 SNEGSKA (reference sequence). This CDR3 has 14 residues. V was shortened by 2 bases and J by 1 base, with 11 bases between the two germline ends. The CDR3 spells CSARLSGQNTEAFF. The CDR3, as DNA: TGCAGTGCTAGACTCTCGGGACAGAACACTGAAGCTTTCTTT.

The chain recombines TRBV20-1 with TRBJ2-7, with 10 nucleotides matching TRBD2. V trimming: 0 bases; J trimming: 3 bases; junction bases outside the gene matches: 5. Germline CDR1 and CDR2: DFQATT and SNEGSKA (reference sequence). The CDR3 has 15 residues. CDR3 DNA: TGCAGTGCTAGAGATACTAGCGGGGTTTTCTACGAGCAGTACTTC. Encoded protein: CSARDTSGVFYEQYF.

This clonotype came up a few times. This chain joins TRBV6-1 and TRBJ1-1; D unclear. This CDR3 is 14 amino acids long. V lost 5 bases, J lost 1 base, and 11 bases lay in between. Per germline, CDR1 MNHNS and CDR2 SASEGT. The CDR3 sequence: CASSTTRGNTEAFF. The CDR3 DNA sequence: TGTGCCAGCAGTACGACTCGGGGGAACACTGAAGCTTTCTTT.

The chain combines TRBV28 with TRBJ2-7; D might be TRBD1 (6 bases). V gave up 6 bases and J gave up 0 bases, with 21 bases separating them. CDR1 and CDR2 from the germline V gene are MDHEN and SYDVKM. The CDR3 spans 17 residues. The CDR3 spells CASRRDPGHHFSYEQYF. In nucleotides, the CDR3 is TGTGCCAGCAGACGTGACCCGGGACACCATTTCTCCTACGAGCAGTACTTC.

In the case of this clonotype: A much more abundant neighbour one base away suggests this may be a read error. This chain connects TRBV4-2 to TRBJ1-5; D is perhaps TRBD1 (5 bases). Germline V CDR1 and CDR2: LGHNA, YNFKEQ. Trimming removed 0 bases at V and 2 bases at J, with 11 bases between. This CDR3 is built from 16 residues. This chain's CDR3 is CASSQDMGGGNQPQHF. CDR3 DNA: TGTGCCAGCAGCCAAGATATGGGGGGTGGCAATCAGCCCCAGCATTTT.